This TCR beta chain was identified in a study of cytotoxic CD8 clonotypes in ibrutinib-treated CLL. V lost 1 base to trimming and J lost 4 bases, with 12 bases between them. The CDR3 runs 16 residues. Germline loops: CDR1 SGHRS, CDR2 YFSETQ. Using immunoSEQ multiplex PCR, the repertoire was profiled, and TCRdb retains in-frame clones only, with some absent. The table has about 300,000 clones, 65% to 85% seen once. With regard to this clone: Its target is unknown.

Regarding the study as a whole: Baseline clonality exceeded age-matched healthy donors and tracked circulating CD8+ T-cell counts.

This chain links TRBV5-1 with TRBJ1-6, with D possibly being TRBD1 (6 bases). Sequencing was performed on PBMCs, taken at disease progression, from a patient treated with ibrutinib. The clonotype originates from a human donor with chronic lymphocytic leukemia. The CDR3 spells CASSLTGPSYNSPLHF. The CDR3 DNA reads TGCGCCAGCAGCTTGACAGGGCCTTCTTATAATTCACCCCTCCACTTT.